The present entry profiles one T cell receptor (beta chain) with its context. The antigen remains unidentified. The data are from a study of T-cell memory formation after mild COVID-19. Overall study: TCR clusters were mostly confined to one donor each. Study-wide results and caveats: The CD4+ clones that contracted clustered mainly within CM and EM, and the CD8+ clones concentrated in EMRA. Memory from before infection featured some responding clones, which suggests cross-reactive memory joined.

Germline CDR1 MGHRA, CDR2 YSYEKL. The ends were cut back, 0 bases at V and 9 bases at J, with 12 bases in the middle. The CDR3 is 14 residues long. 5'RACE with constant-segment primers yielded barcoded, UMI-tagged TCR alpha and TCR beta cDNA libraries. One entry per CDR3 protein results from TCRdb running MiXCR on the 5' RACE reads. The sample lists under 450,000 distinct CDR3 sequences, roughly an eighth occurring once. The sequence was obtained from a man younger than 35 who had mild COVID-19 (a few samples of this study predate the infection). Cell type and time point are not known. The material sequenced was PBMCs or a T cell subset sorted from them (not recorded which). The rearrangement links TRBV4-1 to TRBJ2-4; possibly TRBD2 for D (5 bases). CDR3 coding DNA: TGCGCCAGCAGCCAAGAGTCAGCGGTCGGCATTCAGTACTTC. Its protein product is CASSQESAVGIQYF.